The 23 T cell receptor beta chains reported below all come from one sample, sequenced in a study of human CD8 memory T cell subsets. Libraries of TCR beta chains were produced by 5' RACE (UMI-labeled). TCRdb re-called the 5' RACE reads and catalogs CDR3 proteins one per entry, DNA excluded. In all, the sample yields about 7,000 distinct CDR3 sequences. Sequencing was done on a sample of CD8+ stem-like memory T cells (TSCM and TCM) sorted from PBMCs. Indicated subset: stem-like memory CD8 T cells (TSTEM), CCR7+ PD-1- TIGIT-. These receptors all come from a human donor in good health.

By frequency, this clonotype is medium-sized. V gene TRBV7-7 combines with J gene TRBJ2-7; the TCRdb D gene call, TRBD1, has no DNA to confirm it. The CDR3 has 16 residues. CDR1 is SSHAT and CDR2 is FNYEAQ in the germline V gene (reference sequence). CDR3 loop: CASSFHQPPGAHEQYF.

The rearrangement links TRBV2 to TRBJ2-2; lacking DNA, the TRBD2 call made by TCRdb goes unchecked. Germline V gene data show CDR1 as SNHLY and CDR2 as FYNNEI. The CDR3 covers 17 residues. CDR3 region: CASSAGLRAGYTGELFF.

The chain is built from TRBV20-1 and TRBJ2-1; TCRdb outputs TRBD2, but without DNA this stays unchecked. The CDR3 has 13 residues. From germline, CDR1 is DFQATT and CDR2 SNEGSKA (reference sequence). CDR3 sequence: CSALLAGGNEQFF.

This clonotype is classed as medium-sized by frequency. This chain connects TRBV19 to TRBJ1-5; checking the TCRdb D call of TRBD1 is not possible without DNA. From germline, CDR1 is LNHDA and CDR2 SQIVND (reference sequence). There are 13 residues in the CDR3. The CDR3 loop is CASARDSNQPQHF.

This sequence joins TRBV23-1 and TRBJ2-7; lacking DNA, the TRBD2 call made by TCRdb goes unchecked. TRBV23-1 is treated as an ORF (open reading frame) with a function not yet certain. The CDR3 has 16 amino acids. CDR3 residues: CASSQGGRAISYEQYF.

This clonotype registers medium-sized by frequency. The V and J genes are TRBV20-1 and TRBJ1-2; TCRdb indicates TRBD1, and absent DNA this call remains unverified. Germline CDR1 and CDR2: DFQATT and SNEGSKA (reference sequence). This CDR3 region has 14 residues. CDR3 region: CSADAQQGYYGYTF.

The V call is TRBV29-1, the J call TRBJ2-5; with no DNA, the TCRdb D assignment of TRBD2 cannot be verified. Germline values: CDR1 SQVTM, CDR2 ANQGSEA. The CDR3 totals 16 residues. The CDR3 sequence is CSVRTSGSDEGETQYF.

This rearrangement joins TRBV6-5 to TRBJ2-7. This CDR3 spans 16 amino acids. Germline CDR1 and CDR2: MNHEY and SVGAGI. CDR3 in amino acids: CASSPPMRRGTYEQYF.

CDR3 amino acids: CASSSREAGELFF. V usage is TRBV28 and J usage is TRBJ2-2; TCRdb names TRBD1, which stays unverified in the absence of DNA. CDR3 length: 13 residues. Germline V gives CDR1 MDHEN, CDR2 SYDVKM.

This sequence joins TRBV6-6 and TRBJ2-3; TCRdb names TRBD1, which stays unverified in the absence of DNA. The CDR3 extends over 16 amino acids. The germline CDR1 and CDR2 sequences are MNHNY and SVGAGI (reference sequence). The CDR3 reads CASSYLGTSTFDTQYF.

The chain employs TRBV14 and TRBJ1-1; TCRdb's D call of TRBD1 is untestable without DNA. The V gene's germline CDR1 is SGHDN and CDR2 FVKESK. CDR3 size: 16 residues. CDR3 residues: CASSQDYGGSNTEAFF.

CDR3 in amino acids: CASSYSRPGGNEQFF. The rearrangement links TRBV6-6 to TRBJ2-1; TCRdb's D call of TRBD2 is untestable without DNA. The CDR3 totals 15 residues. Germline loops: CDR1 MNHNY, CDR2 SVGAGI (reference sequence).

The rearrangement links TRBV27 to TRBJ2-7; there is no DNA to check the TCRdb D call of TRBD2. The CDR3 is made up of 14 amino acids. Germline assignment: CDR1 MNHEY and CDR2 SMNVEV (reference sequence). This chain's CDR3 is CASSLSGESDEQYF.

Its frequency marks this clonotype as medium-sized (0.01 to 0.1%). V gene TRBV5-5 combines with J gene TRBJ1-1; as DNA is missing, the TRBD1 call by TCRdb cannot be tested. This CDR3 comprises 16 residues. Germline CDR1 is SGHKS and CDR2 is YYEKEE (reference sequence). Here the CDR3 reads CASSFGDRGLGTEAFF.

This rearrangement joins TRBV19 to TRBJ2-2; TCRdb outputs TRBD1, but without DNA this stays unchecked. The CDR3 consists of 14 residues. Germline CDR1 and CDR2: LNHDA and SQIVND (reference sequence). The CDR3 protein is CASTTGGGTGELFF. Full variable domain (outside the CDR3, taken from reference TRBV19 and TRBJ2-2): DGGITQSPKYLFRKEGQNVTLSCEQNLNHDAMYWYRQDPGQGLRLIYYSQIVNDFQKGDIAEGYSVSREKKESFPLTVTSAQKNPTAFYLCASTTGGGTGELFFGEGSRLTVL.

The rearrangement joins TRBV28 to TRBJ2-1; TCRdb's assignment of TRBD1 cannot be checked, as there is no DNA. Germline V CDR1 and CDR2: MDHEN, SYDVKM. The CDR3 loop spans 14 amino acids. CDR3 loop: CASSLTGGSDEQFF.

This clonotype is called medium-sized based on its frequency. The chain couples TRBV27 to TRBJ2-1. Germline CDR1 reads MNHEY; CDR2 reads SMNVEV (reference sequence). The CDR3 covers 13 residues. CDR3 sequence reads: CASSRSSYNEQFF.

CDR3 sequence: CASSKTGTYEQYF. V usage is TRBV28 and J usage is TRBJ2-7. CDR1 is MDHEN and CDR2 is SYDVKM in the germline V gene. This CDR3 has 13 amino acids. Full variable domain (rest looked up from reference TRBV28 and TRBJ2-7): DVKVTQSSRYLVKRTGEKVFLECVQDMDHENMFWYRQDPGLGLRLIYFSYDVKMKEKGDIPEGYSVSREKKERFSLILESASTNQTSMYLCASSKTGTYEQYFGPGTRLTVT.

V gene TRBV19 combines with J gene TRBJ1-4. Germline-derived CDR1 and CDR2 are LNHDA and SQIVND (reference sequence). The length of the CDR3 is 13 residues. The CDR3: CATQTKGKEKLFF.

The rearrangement links TRBV28 to TRBJ2-7; TCRdb outputs TRBD1, but without DNA this stays unchecked. This CDR3 contains 14 residues. CDR1 is MDHEN and CDR2 is SYDVKM in the germline V gene. The CDR3 region is CASSLAPQGAEQYF.

This clonotype registers medium-sized (0.01 to 0.1%) by frequency. The chain's CDR3 is CASSLAPGARVGAFF. The chain carries TRBV5-5 and TRBJ1-1; the TCRdb D gene call, TRBD1, has no DNA to confirm it. The CDR3 is 15 amino acids. The germline V gene encodes CDR1 SGHKS and CDR2 YYEKEE (reference sequence).

This clonotype ranks as medium-sized in terms of frequency. The rearrangement uses TRBV20-1 and TRBJ1-3; TCRdb's D call, TRBD1, is unchecked because there is no DNA. The germline CDR1 and CDR2 sequences are DFQATT and SNEGSKA (reference sequence). This CDR3 has 16 residues. The CDR3 reads CSARSTGAATGNTIYF.

The chain combines TRBV7-3 with TRBJ2-1; TCRdb picks TRBD1, but there is no DNA to check that call. The CDR3 contains 13 residues. The germline V gene has CDR1 SGHTA and CDR2 FQGTGA. The CDR3 here is CASSQLTGDEQFF.